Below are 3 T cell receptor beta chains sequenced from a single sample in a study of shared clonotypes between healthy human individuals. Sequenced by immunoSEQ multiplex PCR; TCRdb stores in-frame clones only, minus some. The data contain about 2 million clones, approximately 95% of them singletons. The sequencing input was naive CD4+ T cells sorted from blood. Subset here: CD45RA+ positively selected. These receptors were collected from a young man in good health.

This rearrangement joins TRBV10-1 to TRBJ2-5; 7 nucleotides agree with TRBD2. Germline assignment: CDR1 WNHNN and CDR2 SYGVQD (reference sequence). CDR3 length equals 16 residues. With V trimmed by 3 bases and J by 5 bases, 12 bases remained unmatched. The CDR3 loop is CASSERRAGEMETQYF. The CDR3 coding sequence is TGCGCCAGCAGTGAACGCCGTGCGGGAGAGATGGAGACCCAGTACTTC.

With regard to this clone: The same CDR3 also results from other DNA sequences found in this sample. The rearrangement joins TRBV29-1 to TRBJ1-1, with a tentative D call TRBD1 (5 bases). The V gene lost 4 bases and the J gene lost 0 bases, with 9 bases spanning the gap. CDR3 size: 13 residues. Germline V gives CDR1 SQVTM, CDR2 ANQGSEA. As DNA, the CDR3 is TGCAGCGTTGGGACGGGGGTGAACACTGAAGCTTTCTTT. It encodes CSVGTGVNTEAFF.

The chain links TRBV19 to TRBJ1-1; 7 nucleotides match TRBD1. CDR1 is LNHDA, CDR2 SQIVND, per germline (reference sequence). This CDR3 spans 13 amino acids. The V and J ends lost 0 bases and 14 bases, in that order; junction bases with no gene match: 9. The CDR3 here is CASSIDPWTGAFF. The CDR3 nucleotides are TGTGCCAGTAGTATAGATCCCTGGACAGGTGCATTCTTT.